This T cell receptor beta chain is from a study of T cells in Graves' hyperthyroidism and ophthalmopathy. Study-level results: Ophthalmopathy stood apart from stable hyperthyroidism in a 13 V-J model.

Uncontrolled infection, other autoimmune disease, pregnancy and lactation each barred patients from inclusion. Each diagnosis was grounded in clinical symptoms, serum thyroxine and TRAb, thyroid ultrasound, and orbital computed tomography. Cells are PBMCs isolated from about 10 ml of fresh blood. V lost 3 bases, J lost 6 bases, and 6 bases stayed unmatched. The CDR3 runs to 15 residues. Using RNA transcripts as the source, TCR beta CDR3 regions were amplified. HTBI primers drove first-round RT-PCR of the TCR CDR3. MiXCR, applied by TCRdb to the multiplex PCR reads, yields one record per CDR3 protein. The profile shows under 300,000 distinct CDR3 sequences, about 14% of them singletons. This clonotype was observed many times. Its antigen is unidentified. A much larger clone differs by one base, so this may be a read error.

Sequenced sample: blood. This receptor was identified in a woman aged 25 to 39 with Graves' hyperthyroidism that later progressed to Graves' ophthalmopathy. The chain employs TRBV12-3 or TRBV12-4 and TRBJ2-1; 9 bases match TRBD2. The CDR3 loop is CASSLGPAGGNEQFF. As DNA, the CDR3 is TGTGCCAGCAGTTTGGGACCAGCGGGAGGCAATGAGCAGTTCTTC.